The clone carrying this TCR beta chain showed up just once. Other DNA sequences in the sample encode the same CDR3. The data belong to a study of blood T cell repertoires in COVID-19. Study-level background: Acute-phase and convalescent COVID-19 samples originated in the United States, Italy and Spain. Nucleic acid was either cDNA or gDNA, and it came from T cells, B-cell-depleted T cells, or PBMCs.

The CDR3 spans 15 residues. V gave up 0 bases and J gave up 0 bases, with 10 bases separating them. Germline values: CDR1 SGHRS, CDR2 YFSETQ. Original data processing: Using reference gene primer amplification, nucleated cell counts were estimated. Some clones are missing from TCRdb's copy, which holds only in-frame ones; the method was immunoSEQ multiplex PCR. V and J calls and clone size follow that table, whereas D and trimming were derived from the DNA. The table includes approximately 300,000 clones, approximately 90% detected once. The sequence was obtained from a man younger than 40 with acute or convalescent COVID-19. The sequencing sample was made of peripheral blood. The rearrangement joins TRBV5-1 to TRBJ2-7; D may be TRBD2 (5 bases). The CDR3 sequence is CASSLEGASSYEQYF. In nucleotides, the CDR3 is TGCGCCAGCAGCTTGGAGGGAGCTAGCTCCTACGAGCAGTACTTC.